This T cell receptor beta chain was recovered during a study of T-cell memory formation after mild COVID-19. Notes on the study in general: Memory sampled before infection contained some responding clones, suggesting cross-reactive memory joined. CD8+ contracting clones occupied EMRA, while CD4+ ones occupied mainly CM and EM.

The CDR3 contains 13 residues. Germline CDR1 is SGHAT and CDR2 is FQNNGV. V shed 2 bases and J shed 5 bases, with 9 bases lying between them. Concerning this clonotype: Its antigen is undetermined.

UMIs and sample barcodes were carried by the TCR alpha and TCR beta cDNA libraries that 5'RACE produced using constant-segment primers. From the 5' RACE reads, TCRdb called clonotypes with MiXCR, one entry per CDR3 protein. The sample records 210,000 or so distinct CDR3 sequences, roughly 10% being singletons. Sequencing input: PBMCs or a T cell subset sorted from them (not recorded which). The clonotype originates from a man aged 18-30 years who had mild COVID-19 (a few samples of this study predate the infection). Cell type and time point are not known. This sequence joins TRBV11-2 and TRBJ2-5, with TRBD2 as a possible D gene (5 bases). The CDR3 bases are TGTGCCAGCAGCTTAAGTCGGGATGAGACCCAGTACTTC. Amino acids: CASSLSRDETQYF.